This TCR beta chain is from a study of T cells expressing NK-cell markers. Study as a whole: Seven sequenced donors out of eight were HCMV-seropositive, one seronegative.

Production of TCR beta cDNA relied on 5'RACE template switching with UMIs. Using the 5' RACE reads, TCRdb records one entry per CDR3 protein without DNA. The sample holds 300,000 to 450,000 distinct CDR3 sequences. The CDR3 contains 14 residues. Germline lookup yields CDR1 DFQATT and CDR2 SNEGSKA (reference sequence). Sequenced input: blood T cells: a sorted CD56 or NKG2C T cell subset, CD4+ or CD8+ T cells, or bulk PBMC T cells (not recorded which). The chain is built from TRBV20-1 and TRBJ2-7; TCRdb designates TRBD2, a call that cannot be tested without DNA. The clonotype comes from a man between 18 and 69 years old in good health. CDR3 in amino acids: CSARDRGHSGEQYF.